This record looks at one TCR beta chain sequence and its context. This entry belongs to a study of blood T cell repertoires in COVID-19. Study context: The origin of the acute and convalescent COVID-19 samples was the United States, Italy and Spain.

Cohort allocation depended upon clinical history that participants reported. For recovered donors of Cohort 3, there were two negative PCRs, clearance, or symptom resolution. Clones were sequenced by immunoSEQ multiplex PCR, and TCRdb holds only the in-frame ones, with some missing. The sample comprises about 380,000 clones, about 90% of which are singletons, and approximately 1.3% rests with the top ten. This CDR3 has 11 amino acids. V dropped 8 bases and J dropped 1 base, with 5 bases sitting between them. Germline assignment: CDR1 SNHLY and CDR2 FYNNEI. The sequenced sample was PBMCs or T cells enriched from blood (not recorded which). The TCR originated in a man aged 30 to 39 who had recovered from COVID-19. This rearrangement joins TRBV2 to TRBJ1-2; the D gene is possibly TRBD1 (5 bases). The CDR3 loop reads CASDSNYGYTF. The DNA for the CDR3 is TGTGCCAGCGACAGTAACTATGGCTACACCTTC.